Shown below are 26 T cell receptor beta chains from a single sample sequenced in a study of cytomegalovirus exposure and HLA in healthy donors. Primers included in the PCR were 60 Vbeta and 13 Jbeta primers. Here immunoSEQ multiplex PCR was the method, and the copy in TCRdb shows in-frame clones only, minus some. The data show 100,000 to 150,000 clones, around four fifths seen once. Sequenced material: PBMCs. These receptors originate from a female donor in good health and CMV-seronegative.

The chain has TRBV29-1 and TRBJ1-2, with D possibly being TRBD1 (5 bases). The CDR3 sequence is 12 residues long. V was shortened by 1 base and J by 12 bases, with 15 bases between the two germline ends. Germline CDR1 and CDR2: SQVTM and ANQGSEA. The CDR3 DNA follows: TGCAGCGTTGAAGGGGGCAAAGAAAGAAACACCTTC. It encodes CSVEGGKERNTF.

This rearrangement joins TRBV27 to TRBJ2-4; the D is unclear. Trimming removed 7 bases from V and 8 bases from J, with 9 bases in between. The germline V gene encodes CDR1 MNHEY and CDR2 SMNVEV (reference sequence). This CDR3 has 11 amino acids. This CDR3 is CASTSRDIQYF. The CDR3 DNA is TGTGCCAGCACCTCCCGTGACATTCAGTACTTC.

V usage is TRBV5-1 and J usage is TRBJ1-5, with 7 nucleotides matching TRBD1. V lost 4 bases to trimming and J lost 6 bases; unmatched junction nucleotides: 10. CDR3 size: 15 residues. Germline V gives CDR1 SGHRS, CDR2 YFSETQ. In DNA form, the CDR3 reads TGCGCCAGCAGCCCGGCGGGGACAGCTAGTCAGCCCCAGCATTTT. This gives the protein CASSPAGTASQPQHF.

The V call is TRBV27, the J call TRBJ2-2; TRBD1 matches 8 bases. V shed 5 bases, J shed 5 bases, and the junction held 7 bases outside the gene matches. The CDR3 is 15 residues long. CDR1 MNHEY and CDR2 SMNVEV come from the germline V gene (reference sequence). DNA of the CDR3: TGTGCCAGCAGTCACGACAGGGGCCGGACCGGGGAGCTGTTTTTT. It translates to CASSHDRGRTGELFF.

The chain has TRBV2 and TRBJ1-5; TRBD1 agrees at 7 bases. Losses at the gene ends were 6 bases for V and 2 bases for J; bases not matched to a gene: 4. Germline assignment: CDR1 SNHLY and CDR2 FYNNEI. This CDR3 has 14 residues. CDR3 sequence (DNA): TGTGCCAGCAGGCACAGGGGTGGCAATCAGCCCCAGCATTTT. Translation: CASRHRGGNQPQHF.

In its sample, this clone was seen once. The chain carries TRBV28 and TRBJ2-5, with 9 bases aligning to TRBD1. With 7 bases clipped from V and 1 base from J, the junction kept 13 bases outside the gene matches. The CDR3 is 17 residues long. The V gene's germline CDR1 is MDHEN and CDR2 SYDVKM. The CDR3 region is CASTWGGTGGSQETQYF. Written as DNA, the CDR3 is TGTGCCAGCACCTGGGGGGGTACAGGGGGCTCCCAAGAGACCCAGTACTTC.

This clone turned up a few times. V usage is TRBV18 and J usage is TRBJ2-4; 8 nucleotides match TRBD1. V trimming: 5 bases; J trimming: 0 bases; junction bases outside the gene matches: 6. Germline V CDR1 and CDR2: KGHSH, LQKENI. The CDR3 sequence is 16 residues long. The CDR3 region has the DNA TGTGCCAGCTCAACGACAGGGGCTATAGCCAAAAACATTCAGTACTTC. Translated, it gives CASSTTGAIAKNIQYF.

The chain joins TRBV2 to TRBJ2-5; the D is unclear. V lost 5 bases to trimming and J lost 5 bases, with 6 bases between them. Germline values: CDR1 SNHLY, CDR2 FYNNEI. The CDR3 has 11 residues. The CDR3 loop is CASSNGETQYF. The DNA of the CDR3 is TGTGCCAGCAGTAACGGGGAGACCCAGTACTTC.

The V call is TRBV7-2, the J call TRBJ2-7; D might be TRBD1 (5 bases). The CDR3 consists of 13 residues. Germline V gives CDR1 SGHTA, CDR2 FQGNSA. The ends were cut back, 5 bases at V and 3 bases at J, with 11 bases in the middle. This CDR3 is CASSDRQLYEQYF. CDR3 nucleotides: TGTGCCAGCAGCGACAGACAACTCTACGAGCAGTACTTC.

The chain is built from TRBV15 and TRBJ2-1; TRBD2 is a possible D gene (6 bases). The CDR3 has 14 amino acids. V was pared by 1 base and J by 6 bases, with 10 bases between. Germline assignment: CDR1 LNHNV and CDR2 YYDKDF (reference sequence). Here the CDR3 reads CATSRATSPNEQFF. CDR3 in DNA: TGTGCCACCAGCAGAGCTACTAGCCCCAATGAGCAGTTCTTC.

This clone was found a few times. The chain recombines TRBV7-6 with TRBJ1-1; 7 positions agree with TRBD1. CDR1 and CDR2 from the germline V gene are SGHVS and FNYEAQ. CDR3 length: 15 amino acids. J lost 1 base, V lost 2 bases, and 4 bases had no gene match. CDR3 protein: CASSLWDRTNTEAFF. The CDR3 DNA is TGTGCCAGCAGCTTATGGGACAGAACGAACACTGAAGCTTTCTTT.

The chain carries TRBV7-2 and TRBJ2-1; D may be TRBD1 (6 bases). The germline CDR1 and CDR2 sequences are SGHTA and FQGNSA. This CDR3 region has 14 residues. V was cut by 6 bases and J by 6 bases, with 15 bases left in between. CDR3 residues: CASRKTGSGNEQFF. The CDR3 nucleotides are TGTGCCAGCAGAAAGACAGGATCGGGCAATGAGCAGTTCTTC.

The DNA of the CDR3 is TGCGCCAGTGCCGGAGCGGGGCTCAATGAGCAGTTCTTC. The encoded protein is CASAGAGLNEQFF. The V gene is TRBV5-1, the J gene TRBJ2-1; 7 bases are shared with TRBD2. Losses at the gene ends were 8 bases for V and 6 bases for J; bases not matched to a gene: 8. This CDR3 has 13 amino acids. Germline-derived CDR1 and CDR2 are SGHRS and YFSETQ.

This sequence joins TRBV6-4 and TRBJ2-1; a weak D match, TRBD1 (7 bases). This CDR3 spans 15 amino acids. V dropped 3 bases and J dropped 3 bases, with 12 bases sitting between them. Looked up from germline, CDR1 is MRHNA and CDR2 is SNTAGT. CDR3 in amino acids: CASSEEGANYNEQFF. Written as DNA, the CDR3 is TGTGCCAGCAGTGAGGAGGGGGCAAACTACAATGAGCAGTTCTTC.

V gene TRBV5-1 combines with J gene TRBJ1-2; D gene uncertain. Between the trimmed V and J ends, which lost 4 bases and 3 bases, there was a span of 13 bases. The CDR3 is 14 amino acids. From germline, CDR1 is SGHRS and CDR2 YFSETQ. CDR3 DNA: TGCGCCAGCAGCGTATCCGTTCTTGACTATGGCTACACCTTC. Its protein is CASSVSVLDYGYTF.

Concerning this clone itself: Other DNA sequences in this sample translate to the same CDR3. The V gene is TRBV4-1, the J gene TRBJ1-2; D is ambiguous. The V and J ends lost 1 base and 2 bases respectively, with 8 bases between them. Germline V gene sequence: CDR1 MGHRA, CDR2 YSYEKL. The CDR3 totals 14 residues. The CDR3 here is CASSQASQNYGYTF. In DNA, the CDR3 is TGCGCCAGCAGCCAAGCTAGCCAGAACTATGGCTACACCTTC.

With respect to this clone: Distinct nucleotide sequences in the sample also encode this CDR3. V is TRBV5-1 and J is TRBJ1-1, with D perhaps TRBD1 (5 bases). V was clipped by 0 bases and J by 2 bases, with 8 bases between them. Per the germline V gene, CDR1 is SGHRS and CDR2 is YFSETQ. The CDR3 totals 14 residues. CDR3 sequence: CASSLDRPNTEAFF. The CDR3, as DNA: TGCGCCAGCAGCTTGGACAGGCCTAACACTGAAGCTTTCTTT.

V usage is TRBV30 and J usage is TRBJ1-1; D uncertain. The V gene's germline CDR1 is GTSNPN and CDR2 SVGIG (reference sequence). V lost 0 bases, J lost 5 bases, and 10 bases lay in between. The CDR3 is made up of 13 amino acids. This CDR3 reads CAWSVNSRTEAFF. The CDR3, as DNA: TGTGCCTGGAGTGTAAACTCCCGGACTGAAGCTTTCTTT.

The chain has TRBV12-5 and TRBJ2-3; the D is unclear. In germline, CDR1 is LGHNT, CDR2 FRNRAP. CDR3 length: 14 amino acids. Trimming left V 1 base short and J 2 bases short, with 7 bases between. The chain's CDR3 is CASGLGRNTDTQYF. CDR3 nucleotide sequence: TGTGCTAGTGGTTTGGGGCGGAACACAGATACGCAGTATTTT.

This clone was observed a handful of times. The chain's CDR3 is CASSLRLDRNEQFF. The CDR3 DNA reads TGTGCCAGCAGCTTAAGACTTGACAGGAATGAGCAGTTCTTC. The rearrangement uses TRBV7-2 and TRBJ2-1; weak D call: TRBD1 (6 bases). Germline assignment: CDR1 SGHTA and CDR2 FQGNSA. CDR3 length: 14 residues. Trimming cost V 2 bases and J 7 bases, with 12 bases left between them.

V and J are TRBV2 and TRBJ2-1, with 10 bases fitting TRBD2. The CDR3 sequence is 16 residues long. The V gene end was trimmed by 2 bases and the J gene end by 6 bases; junction bases not matched to a gene: 7. From germline, CDR1 is SNHLY and CDR2 FYNNEI. The chain's CDR3 is CASSEFLAGVSNEQFF. CDR3 sequence (DNA): TGTGCCAGCAGTGAATTTCTAGCGGGAGTTAGCAATGAGCAGTTCTTC.

On this clone: Additional DNA sequences in this sample encode the identical CDR3. The V call is TRBV9, the J call TRBJ2-7; TRBD1 matches 10 bases. The CDR3 has 15 residues. Germline V CDR1 and CDR2: SGDLS, YYNGEE. The trim removed 0 bases at V and 3 bases at J, leaving 3 bases unmatched. CDR3 bases: TGTGCCAGCAGCGTAGGGGGACAGGGGCTCTACGAGCAGTACTTC. It translates to CASSVGGQGLYEQYF.

This clone came up once. The J gene is TRBJ1-1, the V gene TRBV5-4, with 8 nucleotides matching TRBD1. CDR1 and CDR2 from the germline V gene are SGHNT and YYREEE (reference sequence). Trimming took 5 bases from V and 2 from J; bases not matched to a gene: 8. The length of the CDR3 is 15 residues. CDR3 residues: CASRYRGVANTEAFF. DNA of the CDR3: TGTGCCAGCAGATACAGGGGGGTAGCTAACACTGAAGCTTTCTTT.

V gene TRBV4-1 combines with J gene TRBJ1-5; D is unclear. Germline V gene data show CDR1 as MGHRA and CDR2 as YSYEKL. Trimming took off 0 bases at V and 0 bases at J, with 9 bases between the two ends. CDR3 length equals 16 residues. The CDR3 region is CASSQEQTYSNQPQHF. In DNA, the CDR3 is TGCGCCAGCAGCCAAGAACAGACATATAGCAATCAGCCCCAGCATTTT.

This rearrangement joins TRBV4-1 to TRBJ1-4; 7 bases are shared with TRBD1. The CDR3 is 15 residues long. The V and J ends lost 4 bases and 5 bases, in that order; junction bases with no gene match: 7. Germline values: CDR1 MGHRA, CDR2 YSYEKL. The CDR3 spells CASSRAGQANEKLFF. CDR3 DNA sequence: TGCGCCAGCAGCCGGGCAGGACAGGCAAATGAAAAACTGTTTTTT.

The genes are TRBV5-4 and TRBJ2-3; TRBD1 agrees at 7 bases. Trimming at V came to 5 bases and at J to 7 bases, leaving 13 bases not matched to a gene. The V gene's germline CDR1 is SGHNT and CDR2 YYREEE (reference sequence). This CDR3 region has 15 residues. CDR3 DNA: TGTGCCAGCAGGCCGGACAGGTTCCCAACTAATACGCAGTATTTT. Amino acid sequence: CASRPDRFPTNTQYF.